The rows below give T cell receptor beta chains drawn from one sample of a study of blood T cell repertoires in COVID-19. Only in-frame clones appear in the TCRdb table, and some are missing; sequencing was by immunoSEQ multiplex PCR. The sample contains approximately 200,000 clones, 80% to 90% of which appear only once. Sequencing was done on a sample of peripheral blood. The receptors here all came from a human donor with active or convalescent COVID-19. The donor label of this sample is uncertain. Each CDR3 is given with its conserved first and last residue.

v_call: TRBV3-1/TRBV3-2; j_call: TRBJ1-3; cdr3_aa: CASSQLAAQNTIYF
v_call: TRBV11-2; j_call: TRBJ2-3; cdr3_aa: CASSQPGLAASTDTQYF
v_call: TRBV11-1; j_call: TRBJ1-1; cdr3_aa: CASSLVTGNTEAFF
v_call: TRBV6-6; j_call: TRBJ1-1; cdr3_aa: CASSGTGTGGLEAFF
v_call: TRBV2; j_call: TRBJ2-7; cdr3_aa: CASSEEGTSGAYEQYF
v_call: TRBV10-3; j_call: TRBJ1-3; cdr3_aa: CAIRPTGSSDTIYF
v_call: TRBV29-1; j_call: TRBJ1-1; cdr3_aa: CSVEVSPNTEAFF
v_call: TRBV6-5; j_call: TRBJ1-2; cdr3_aa: CASSYGGGDGYTF
v_call: TRBV5-4; j_call: TRBJ2-5; cdr3_aa: CASSLKLSETQYF
v_call: TRBV5-1; j_call: TRBJ1-1; cdr3_aa: CASSLGPSGQGHTEAFF
v_call: TRBV5-6; j_call: TRBJ2-7; cdr3_aa: CASSLFGLAGPYEQYF
v_call: TRBV29-1; j_call: TRBJ2-4; cdr3_aa: CSAGQGGNIQYF
v_call: TRBV7-6; j_call: TRBJ1-4; cdr3_aa: CASSLNVRGLEKLFF
v_call: TRBV18; j_call: TRBJ2-3; cdr3_aa: CASSLVWRNAPGTDTQYF
v_call: TRBV13; j_call: TRBJ2-1; cdr3_aa: CASSLGQGTYNEQFF
v_call: TRBV9; j_call: TRBJ1-2; cdr3_aa: CASSVDEGVNYGYTF
v_call: TRBV5-5; j_call: TRBJ2-7; cdr3_aa: CASSLAGGFTVAEQYF
v_call: TRBV27; j_call: TRBJ2-3; cdr3_aa: CASSPIPRGLTDTQYF
v_call: TRBV28; j_call: TRBJ2-1; cdr3_aa: CASSLYNEQFF
v_call: TRBV3-1/TRBV3-2; j_call: TRBJ2-1; cdr3_aa: CASSRRPGLAYNEQFF
v_call: TRBV9; j_call: TRBJ1-2; cdr3_aa: CASSVEAGGSYGYTF
v_call: TRBV29-1; j_call: TRBJ1-2; cdr3_aa: CSVEGGQGDGYTF
v_call: TRBV4-2; j_call: TRBJ1-5; cdr3_aa: CASSQESREAQPQHF
v_call: TRBV29-1; j_call: TRBJ2-7; cdr3_aa: CSVVTGGEEQYF
v_call: TRBV28; j_call: TRBJ1-5; cdr3_aa: CASSLRRDVQPQHF
v_call: TRBV12-3/TRBV12-4; j_call: TRBJ1-6; cdr3_aa: CASSLLRNSPLHF
v_call: TRBV9; j_call: TRBJ2-3; cdr3_aa: CASSVGGGGTDTQYF
v_call: TRBV6-2/TRBV6-3; j_call: TRBJ1-1; cdr3_aa: CASSSARTGGPAEAFF
v_call: TRBV7-3; j_call: TRBJ2-1; cdr3_aa: CASSPGLAGYEQFF
v_call: TRBV9; j_call: TRBJ2-3; cdr3_aa: CASSPIHDFNADTQYF
v_call: TRBV6-2/TRBV6-3; j_call: TRBJ1-1; cdr3_aa: CASSLGQGITEAFF
v_call: TRBV9; j_call: TRBJ2-7; cdr3_aa: CASSVGSSYEQYF
v_call: TRBV9; j_call: TRBJ2-7; cdr3_aa: CASSVGGTLEQYF
v_call: TRBV11-2; j_call: TRBJ1-2; cdr3_aa: CASSLDLYGYTF
v_call: TRBV5-6; j_call: TRBJ2-5; cdr3_aa: CASGRQGGQETQYF
v_call: TRBV27; j_call: TRBJ2-7; cdr3_aa: CASSFLSGGPHEQYF
v_call: TRBV29-1; j_call: TRBJ2-3; cdr3_aa: CSVEGGGGATDTQYF
v_call: TRBV5-1; j_call: TRBJ2-7; cdr3_aa: CASSLRQDYYEQYF
v_call: TRBV6-5; j_call: TRBJ1-2; cdr3_aa: CASSYGEANYGYTF
v_call: TRBV4-3; j_call: TRBJ1-2; cdr3_aa: CASSQDIVGQGTRYGYTF
v_call: TRBV11-3; j_call: TRBJ1-2; cdr3_aa: CASSPRTEIRYTF
v_call: TRBV16; j_call: TRBJ1-2; cdr3_aa: CASSLTHYDGYTF
v_call: TRBV7-9; j_call: TRBJ2-7; cdr3_aa: CASSLNREEYEQYF
v_call: TRBV25-1; j_call: TRBJ2-5; cdr3_aa: CASSAPSGSETQYF
v_call: TRBV7-7; j_call: TRBJ2-2; cdr3_aa: CASSLERTGELFF
v_call: TRBV7-9; j_call: TRBJ1-3; cdr3_aa: CASSPSGNTIYF
v_call: TRBV12-1; j_call: TRBJ1-5; cdr3_aa: CASSFGGGRGLLNQPQHF
v_call: TRBV30; j_call: TRBJ1-1; cdr3_aa: CAWRYGRGEAFF
v_call: TRBV5-1; j_call: TRBJ1-1; cdr3_aa: CASSLVANRGANTEAFF
v_call: TRBV6-2/TRBV6-3; j_call: TRBJ2-6; cdr3_aa: CASSYSGAGANVLTF
v_call: TRBV9; j_call: TRBJ2-3; cdr3_aa: CASSVELLSTDTQYF
v_call: TRBV30; j_call: TRBJ1-5; cdr3_aa: CAWSSPDRVGQPQHF
v_call: TRBV14; j_call: TRBJ2-3; cdr3_aa: CASSQDEGSGRAWTDTQYF
v_call: TRBV18; j_call: TRBJ2-1; cdr3_aa: CASSRTSGSFNEQFF
v_call: TRBV7-3; j_call: TRBJ2-7; cdr3_aa: CASSLGQVAGAEQYF